A selection of T cell receptor beta chains follows, all from one sample in a study of vaccination and CD4 T cells after COVID-19. These receptors lack a known antigen. Each CDR3 protein gets one entry after TCRdb re-called the PCR reads with MiXCR. The repertoire holds 15,000 to 20,000 distinct CDR3 sequences, with about 75% as singletons. Source material: CD4+ T cells from blood, cultured in vitro. Receptors originate from a human donor who had recovered from COVID-19. Each CDR3 is given with its conserved first and last residue. The D gene is left open where the match is weak. Clone size is given for some rows only: seen once, a few or many times, or a class if the clone is expanded.

D gene	V gene	J gene	clone size	CDR3 DNA	CDR3 protein
NA	TRBV6-1	TRBJ2-2	few	TGTGCCAGCGGGAGGCCCTTAAACACCGGGGAGCTGTTTTTT	CASGRPLNTGELFF
TRBD1	TRBV6-2/TRBV6-3	TRBJ1-2	once	TGTGCCAGCAGTCAAACAGGGGGAAGTCATGGCTACACCTTC	CASSQTGGSHGYTF
TRBD1	TRBV19	TRBJ1-2	NA	TGTGCCAGTAGAAAAGGGGGCAACTATGGCTACACCTTC	CASRKGGNYGYTF
NA	TRBV20-1	TRBJ1-6	NA	TGCAGTGCTAAAAGGACAGACTCCTATAATTCACCCCTCCACTTT	CSAKRTDSYNSPLHF
NA	TRBV30	TRBJ2-5	NA	TGTGCCTGGAGTTTCTCCCGAGAGGAGACCCAGTACTTC	CAWSFSREETQYF
NA	TRBV6-1	TRBJ2-3	NA	TGTGCCAGCAGGTGGGGGGGCACAGATACGCAGTATTTT	CASRWGGTDTQYF
TRBD1	TRBV2	TRBJ2-5	NA	TGTGCCAGCAGTGACGGAGGGACAGGGGCGCGCATAGAGACCCAGTACTTC	CASSDGGTGARIETQYF
TRBD2	TRBV5-1	TRBJ2-3	NA	TGCGCCACGAAAGGGGAGGGCCATAGTGCGGATACGCAGTATTTT	CATKGEGHSADTQYF
NA	TRBV20-1	TRBJ2-2	few	TGCAGTGCTAGAAACAGAGCGAACACCGGGGAGCTGTTTTTT	CSARNRANTGELFF
TRBD2	TRBV27	TRBJ2-1	NA	TGTGCCAGCAGTTTATCCAGCGGGGGACACAATGAGCAGTTCTTC	CASSLSSGGHNEQFF
NA	TRBV30	TRBJ1-5	NA	TGTGCCTGGAGTGTAGGGGCAGCTAATCAGCCCCAGCATTTT	CAWSVGAANQPQHF
TRBD1	TRBV2	TRBJ1-2	few	TGTGCCAGCAGTGGAACAGGGGAGTATGGCTACACCTTC	CASSGTGEYGYTF
NA	TRBV27	TRBJ1-6	NA	TGTGCCAGCAGTTTATCGACGGGTGGATCACCCCTCCACTTT	CASSLSTGGSPLHF
NA	TRBV24-1	TRBJ2-3	few	TGTGCCACCAGTGATAGGAGCGGGACAGGAACAGATACGCAGTATTTT	CATSDRSGTGTDTQYF
NA	TRBV19	TRBJ1-2	NA	TGTGCCAGTAGTATAAAAAGAAGAGGCTATGGCTACACCTTC	CASSIKRRGYGYTF
NA	TRBV6-1	TRBJ1-5	NA	TGTGCCAGCAGTCATACAGAACAGCCCCAGCATTTT	CASSHTEQPQHF
NA	TRBV20-1	TRBJ2-6	NA	TGCAGTGCTAGAGATTCGAGGACAGTGATCTCTGGGGCCAACGTCCTGACTTTC	CSARDSRTVISGANVLTF
TRBD1	TRBV27	TRBJ1-2	NA	TGTGCCAGCAGCGACAGGGCCCTTAACTATGGCTACACCTTC	CASSDRALNYGYTF
TRBD1	TRBV27	TRBJ1-5	few	TGTGCCAGCAGTTCTATCCTGACAGGGTTTCAGCCCCAGCATTTT	CASSSILTGFQPQHF
NA	TRBV20-1	TRBJ2-2	NA	TGCAGTGCTAGATCAGGGGTGAACACCGGGGAGCTGTTTTTT	CSARSGVNTGELFF
NA	TRBV9	TRBJ1-2	once	TGTGCCAGCAGCGTAGTGGCAGGGTTGAACTATGGCTACACCTTC	CASSVVAGLNYGYTF
TRBD1	TRBV6-2/TRBV6-3	TRBJ2-7	NA	TGTGCCAGCAGTTGGGAAGCGACAGGGGACTACGAGCAGTACTTC	CASSWEATGDYEQYF
NA	TRBV18	TRBJ2-2	NA	TGTGCCAGCTCACCACCGTCGGCATCAGCGAACACCGGGGAGCTGTTTTTT	CASSPPSASANTGELFF
NA	TRBV20-1	TRBJ2-1	NA	TGCAGTGCTGAACGGGGGCGGTTGGGTGAGCAGTTCTTC	CSAERGRLGEQFF
TRBD1	TRBV10-3	TRBJ2-2	NA	TGTGCCATCAGTGAGTCGCAGGGGGCGAGGTCCGGGGAGCTGTTTTTT	CAISESQGARSGELFF
TRBD2	TRBV2	TRBJ2-5	NA	TGTGCCAGCAGTCCAGCGGGGGGGCCGGAGACCCAGTACTTC	CASSPAGGPETQYF
NA	TRBV24-1	TRBJ1-6	few	TGTGCCACCAGTGATGGGGTTTCACCCCTCCACTTT	CATSDGVSPLHF
TRBD1	TRBV7-2	TRBJ2-1	once	TGTGCCAGCAGCTCACATCGAGGGACAGCCGAAACTGGGGAGCAGTTCTTC	CASSSHRGTAETGEQFF
TRBD2	TRBV27	TRBJ2-5	NA	TGTGCCAGCAGTCCATACCTAGCGGGAGGCCTTCAAGAGACCCAGTACTTC	CASSPYLAGGLQETQYF
NA	TRBV6-1	TRBJ1-6	once	TGTGCCAGCAGTCCCCGGCAGGGTGTCAGATCACCCCTCCACTTT	CASSPRQGVRSPLHF
TRBD1	TRBV20-1	TRBJ1-2	NA	TGCAGTGCTTTCGGACAGGGGCAGGGCTACACCTTC	CSAFGQGQGYTF
NA	TRBV7-9	TRBJ1-2	NA	TGTGCCAGCAGCTTAAGCCTCTGGGGGAACTATGGCTACACCTTC	CASSLSLWGNYGYTF
NA	TRBV27	TRBJ1-1	once	TGTGCCAGCAGTTTAGCTGGGCTGAACACTGAAGCTTTCTTT	CASSLAGLNTEAFF
NA	TRBV20-1	TRBJ2-2	NA	TGCAGTGCTAGCGGGACGAACACCGGGGAGCTGTTTTTT	CSASGTNTGELFF
NA	TRBV20-1	TRBJ1-1	NA	TGCAGTGCTAGAGAAGGAGGTGGTCCAGCTTTCTTT	CSAREGGGPAFF
TRBD1	TRBV6-1	TRBJ1-2	NA	TGTGCCAGCAGGGGAGAGTACAGGGGGCCATATGGCTACACCTTC	CASRGEYRGPYGYTF
NA	TRBV12-3/TRBV12-4	TRBJ2-3	once	TGTGCCAGTTTGCGCGGGTTGTATGGCACAGATACGCAGTATTTT	CASLRGLYGTDTQYF
TRBD1	TRBV6-1	TRBJ1-5	few	TGTGCCAGCAGCAAGGACAGGAATAATCAGCCCCAGCATTTT	CASSKDRNNQPQHF
TRBD2	TRBV29-1	TRBJ2-3	NA	TGCAGCGCCAGGACTAGCGGGGCTTCCACAGATACGCAGTATTTT	CSARTSGASTDTQYF
TRBD2	TRBV28	TRBJ2-1	NA	TGTGCCAGCAGTCCCGCGGGAGTTAGGGAGAATGAGCAGTTCTTC	CASSPAGVRENEQFF
NA	TRBV7-9	TRBJ1-1	NA	TGTGCCAGCAGCCCTCGGGAGGGGTTAAATGACACTGAAGCTTTCTTT	CASSPREGLNDTEAFF
NA	TRBV27	TRBJ2-5	NA	TGTGCCAGCAGCCCCCGGCAGGGGAGTCAGGAGACCCAGTACTTC	CASSPRQGSQETQYF
NA	TRBV24-1	TRBJ2-5	NA	TGTGCCACCAGTGATTCCGGGACGGACGCGCAAGAGACCCAGTACTTC	CATSDSGTDAQETQYF
NA	TRBV2	TRBJ2-7	NA	NA	CASSTSGLAGGTSSYEQYF
NA	TRBV27	TRBJ1-6	once	TGTGCCAGCAGTTTATGGGACGGATATAATTCACCCCTCCACTTT	CASSLWDGYNSPLHF
NA	TRBV7-2	TRBJ1-5	NA	TGTGCCAGCAGCCCCAGGGACATCAGCAATCAGCCCCAGCATTTT	CASSPRDISNQPQHF
TRBD2	TRBV20-1	TRBJ2-2	NA	TGCAGTGCTAGATACCGGACTAGCGGGAACACCGGGGAGCTGTTTTTT	CSARYRTSGNTGELFF
NA	TRBV20-1	TRBJ2-5	few	TGCAGTGCTAGAGTAAGGGGCGTGGGGGAGACCCAGTACTTC	CSARVRGVGETQYF
NA	TRBV6-1	TRBJ2-7	NA	TGTGCCAGCAGTGACAGGGCGTACTCATACGAGCAGTACTTC	CASSDRAYSYEQYF
NA	TRBV6-4	TRBJ2-3	NA	TGTGCCAGCAGTGAGCGGGCAGGGGATGATTTCACAGATACGCAGTATTTT	CASSERAGDDFTDTQYF
NA	TRBV6-1	TRBJ1-5	once	TGTGCCAGCGCGATGTCAGGGGGCAATCAGCCCCAGCATTTT	CASAMSGGNQPQHF